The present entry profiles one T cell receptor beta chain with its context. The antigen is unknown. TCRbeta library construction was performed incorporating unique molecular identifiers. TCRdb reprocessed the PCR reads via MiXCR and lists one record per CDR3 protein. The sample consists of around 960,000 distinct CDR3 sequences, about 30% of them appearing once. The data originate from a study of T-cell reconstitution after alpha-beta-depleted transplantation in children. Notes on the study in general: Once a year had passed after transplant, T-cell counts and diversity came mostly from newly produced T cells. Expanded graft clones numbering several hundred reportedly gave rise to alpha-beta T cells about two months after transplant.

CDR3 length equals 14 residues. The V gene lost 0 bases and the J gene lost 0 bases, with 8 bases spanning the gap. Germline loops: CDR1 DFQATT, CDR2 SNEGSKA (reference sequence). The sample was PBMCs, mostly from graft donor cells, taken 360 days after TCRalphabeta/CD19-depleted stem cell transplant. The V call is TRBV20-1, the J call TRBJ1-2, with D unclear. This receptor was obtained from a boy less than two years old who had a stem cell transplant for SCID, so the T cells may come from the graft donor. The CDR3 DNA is TGCAGTGCTAGAGAGGGGTCAGCTAACTATGGCTACACCTTC. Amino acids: CSAREGSANYGYTF.